The TCR delta chain under discussion was sequenced for a study of γδ T cells in repeated Plasmodium falciparum infection. Study context: Malaria-naive adults were infected with P. falciparum NF54 four times over around 600 days.

Trimming pared 0 bases from V and 0 bases from J, leaving 26 bases between. This CDR3 has 21 amino acids. The germline CDR1 and CDR2 sequences are TSWWSYY and QGS. Bulk repertoires came from Vgamma9/Vdelta2+ or Vdelta2-negative gammadelta T cells flow-sorted from PBMC. On this clone itself: The protein in TCRdb stems from a much larger clone and differs at residue 8 from this DNA's translation, likely a read error; here the protein is translated from the DNA.

TCRdb applied CATT to the multiplex PCR reads for clone calling. Of tens of thousands of delta-chain clones listed, 0.8% to 1% were seen once; the top ten hold 7.5% to 10%. The chain employs TRDV1 and TRDJ1; D not certain. TCRdb is silent on the J gene; assignment here came from matching the DNA to germline. The source is a pool of human donors (malaria-infected and uninfected, not separated). The material sequenced was gamma-delta T cells from blood. CDR3 in amino acids: CALGELFPPNSDRADTDKLIF. The CDR3 DNA reads TGTGCTCTTGGGGAACTTTTTCCACCGAACTCCGATCGTGCGGACACCGATAAACTCATCTTT.